This T cell receptor beta chain originates from a study of shared clonotypes between healthy human individuals. V was trimmed by 4 bases and J by 5 bases, leaving 10 bases between them. The CDR3 totals 13 residues. Germline V gene data show CDR1 as SGHRS and CDR2 as YFSETQ. Recent acute infections and vaccinations were absent in the healthy HIV-negative adult donors. Genomic DNA for unsorted samples, which was extracted with the QIAamp DNA Blood Mini kit, came from 81 million or so PBMCs. This clone has ten or more counts. Every subset had its genomic DNA shared out evenly among several immunoSEQ plates. Around 30,000 T cell genomes, or about 320 ng DNA, went into unsorted PBMC replicate PCRs. The table came from immunoSEQ multiplex PCR; TCRdb's copy has only in-frame clones and leaves some out. The data contain about 520,000 clones, around 73% of them singletons.

The specimen sequenced was PBMCs. The clonotype originates from a woman aged 40 to 49 in good health. Some clones in this sample may be carry-over from other donors' samples. This chain uses TRBV5-1 with TRBJ2-1, with no clear D. CDR3 nucleotides: TGCGCCAGCAGCCTAAGACAAAACAATGAGCAGTTCTTC. Translated, it gives CASSLRQNNEQFF.